This T cell receptor (beta chain) comes out of a study of blood T cell repertoires in COVID-19. Study summary: Specimens from acute and convalescent COVID-19 originated in the United States, Italy and Spain. Nucleic acid was either cDNA or gDNA, and it came from T cells, B-cell-depleted T cells, or PBMCs.

TCRdb's copy holds only in-frame clones and misses some; the assay was immunoSEQ multiplex PCR. The data show roughly 380,000 clones, approximately 91% seen once. The V segment lost 8 bases and the J segment 7 bases; nucleotides outside the gene matches: 20. The CDR3 length is 17 residues. Germline V lookup: CDR1 SGHRS, CDR2 YFSETQ. Patients of the Seattle cohort, enrolled during active infection, were followed longitudinally. The chain uses TRBV5-1 and TRBJ2-2, with TRBD1 matching over 7 bases. The sample consisted of peripheral blood. This receptor was identified in a middle-aged woman with COVID-19, enrolled during active disease. CDR3 region: CARRRPYRGRMGGELFF. The CDR3 nucleotides are TGCGCCAGACGCCGCCCCTACAGGGGACGGATGGGCGGGGAGCTGTTTTTT.